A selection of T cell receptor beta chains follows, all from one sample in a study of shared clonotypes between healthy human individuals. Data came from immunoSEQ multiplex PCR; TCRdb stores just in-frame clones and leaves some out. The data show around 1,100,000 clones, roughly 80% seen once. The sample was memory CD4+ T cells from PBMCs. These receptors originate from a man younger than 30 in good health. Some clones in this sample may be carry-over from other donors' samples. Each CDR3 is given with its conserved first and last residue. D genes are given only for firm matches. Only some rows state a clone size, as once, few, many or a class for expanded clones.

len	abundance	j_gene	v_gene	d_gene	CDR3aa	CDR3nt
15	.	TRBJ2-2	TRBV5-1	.	CASSLSPSNTGELFF	TGCGCCAGCAGCTTAAGTCCCTCGAACACCGGGGAGCTGTTTTTT
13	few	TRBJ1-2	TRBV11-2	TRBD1	CASSEPTGVGYTF	TGTGCCAGCAGCGAGCCCACAGGGGTTGGCTACACCTTC
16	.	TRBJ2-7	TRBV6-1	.	CASSEAPLAGHYEQYF	TGTGCCAGCAGTGAAGCCCCGTTGGCGGGGCACTACGAGCAGTACTTC
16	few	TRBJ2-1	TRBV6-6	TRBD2	CASNPAGLAGYNEQFF	TGTGCCAGCAACCCGGCGGGACTAGCGGGGTACAATGAGCAGTTCTTC
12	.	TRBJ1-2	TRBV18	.	CASSPNTSGYTF	TGTGCCAGCTCACCGAATACCTCTGGCTACACCTTC
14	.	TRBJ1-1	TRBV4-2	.	CASSQGAGKTEAFF	TGTGCCAGCAGCCAAGGTGCGGGAAAGACTGAAGCTTTCTTT
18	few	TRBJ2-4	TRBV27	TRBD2	CASSSWTSGSSPKNIQYF	TGTGCCAGCAGTTCCTGGACTAGCGGGAGTTCTCCCAAAAACATTCAGTACTTC
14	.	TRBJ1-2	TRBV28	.	CASRRKQGNYGYTF	TGTGCCAGCAGGAGAAAACAGGGTAACTATGGCTACACCTTC
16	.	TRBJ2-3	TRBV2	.	CASSEARWPPTDTQYF	TGTGCCAGCAGTGAAGCTCGTTGGCCTCCCACAGATACGCAGTATTTT
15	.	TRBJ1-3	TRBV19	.	CASSIGPMPGNTIYF	TGTGCCAGTAGTATCGGACCAATGCCTGGAAACACCATATATTTT
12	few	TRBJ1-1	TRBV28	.	CASRAAYTEAFF	TGTGCCAGCCGAGCTGCGTACACTGAAGCTTTCTTT
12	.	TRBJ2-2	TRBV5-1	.	CASSLLSGELFF	TGCGCCAGCAGCTTGCTTTCCGGGGAGCTGTTTTTT
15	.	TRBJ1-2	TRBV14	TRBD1	CASSRPGTGFYGYTF	TGTGCCAGCAGCCGCCCTGGGACAGGTTTCTATGGCTACACCTTC
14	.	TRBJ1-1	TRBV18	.	CASSPNWQVGGAFF	TGTGCCAGCTCACCTAACTGGCAGGTAGGCGGAGCTTTCTTT
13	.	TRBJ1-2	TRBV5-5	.	CASSLTQNYGYTF	TGTGCCAGCAGCCTAACGCAGAACTATGGCTACACCTTC